Below are 13 T cell receptor beta chains sequenced from a single sample in a study of blood T cell repertoires in COVID-19. Sequencing used immunoSEQ multiplex PCR; TCRdb keeps in-frame clones, though not all of them. The sample lists some 120,000 clones, about 89% occurring once. Sequenced: peripheral blood. These TCRs come from an older woman with acute or convalescent COVID-19.

The J gene is TRBJ2-7, the V gene TRBV10-2; TRBD1 agrees at 7 bases. Germline lookup yields CDR1 WSHSY and CDR2 SAAADI. The CDR3 is 14 amino acids. The ends lost 2 bases at V and 5 bases at J; junction bases unmatched: 6. For the CDR3, the DNA is TGCGCCAGCAGTGAGAAGGGGGCGATAAACGAGCAGTACTTC. This translates into CASSEKGAINEQYF.

The CDR3 DNA reads TGTGCCAGCAGCTTTACAGGGTATGAGAGTGAAGCTTTCTTT. It is translated as CASSFTGYESEAFF. The V and J genes are TRBV7-9 and TRBJ1-1, with D perhaps TRBD1 (6 bases). V lost 3 bases to trimming and J lost 7 bases, with 15 bases between them. In germline, CDR1 is SEHNR, CDR2 FQNEAQ (reference sequence). The CDR3 totals 14 residues.

This sequence joins TRBV27 and TRBJ2-7, with 12 bases fitting TRBD2. This CDR3 contains 17 residues. Germline CDR1 MNHEY, CDR2 SMNVEV (reference sequence). The junction had 15 bases not matched to a gene; V was cut back by 8 bases and J by 4 bases. The CDR3 DNA follows: TGTGCCAGCCGACCGGTTGGGCTAGCGGGAGGGTTTTACGAGCAGTACTTC. As protein: CASRPVGLAGGFYEQYF.

This rearrangement joins TRBV5-1 to TRBJ2-7; D is possibly TRBD1 (5 bases). V was pared by 1 base and J by 4 bases, with 15 bases between. From germline, CDR1 is SGHRS and CDR2 YFSETQ. CDR3 length equals 15 residues. CDR3 sequence reads: CASSLRQGRFYEQYF. The CDR3 nucleotides are TGCGCCAGCAGCTTGAGGCAGGGAAGGTTTTACGAGCAGTACTTC.

This chain uses TRBV27 with TRBJ2-4; possibly TRBD1 for D (6 bases). The CDR3 has 15 residues. Germline loops: CDR1 MNHEY, CDR2 SMNVEV (reference sequence). V lost 2 bases to trimming and J lost 3 bases, with 11 bases between them. CDR3 nucleotide sequence: TGTGCCAGCAGTTTACTCCGGACAGACAAAAACATTCAGTACTTC. Protein: CASSLLRTDKNIQYF.

In its sample, this clone was seen once. The CDR3: CASSLRQGGSPLHF. CDR3 nucleotide sequence: TGTGCCAGCAGTCTCCGACAGGGAGGTTCACCCCTCCACTTT. The chain has TRBV6-6 and TRBJ1-6; 7 bases fit TRBD1. The CDR3 contains 14 residues. The germline V gene has CDR1 MNHNY and CDR2 SVGAGI (reference sequence). Trimming took 5 bases from V and 9 from J; bases not matched to a gene: 7.

The CDR3 region is CASSSGDSATNEKLFF. DNA for the CDR3: TGTGCCAGCAGCTCAGGGGATTCGGCAACTAATGAAAAACTGTTTTTT. The chain has TRBV7-9 and TRBJ1-4; TRBD1 might be the D (6 bases). Germline CDR1 SEHNR, CDR2 FQNEAQ (reference sequence). V was trimmed by 4 bases and J by 0 bases, leaving 12 bases between them. The CDR3 consists of 16 residues.

In this sample, this clone turned up a few times. The chain employs TRBV9 and TRBJ2-1; 9 bases align to TRBD2. V lost 0 bases to trimming and J lost 6 bases; unmatched junction nucleotides: 7. Per the germline V gene, CDR1 is SGDLS and CDR2 is YYNGEE. There are 16 residues in the CDR3. For the CDR3, the DNA is TGTGCCAGCAGCGTAGCGGCGGGAGGGCCTCTCAATGAGCAGTTCTTC. Its protein product is CASSVAAGGPLNEQFF.

The chain joins TRBV6-1 to TRBJ1-4; 8 positions agree with TRBD1. Per the germline V gene, CDR1 is MNHNS and CDR2 is SASEGT. J was trimmed by 7 bases and V by 2 bases; bases with no gene match: 6. This CDR3 spans 15 amino acids. The CDR3 loop reads CASSEWSGGVEKLFF. CDR3 coding DNA: TGTGCCAGCAGTGAATGGTCAGGGGGCGTTGAAAAACTGTTTTTT.

This sequence joins TRBV6-5 and TRBJ1-6; D possibly corresponds to TRBD1 (5 bases). With 4 bases removed from V and 6 bases from J, the gap between germline ends came to 13 bases. Germline CDR1 and CDR2: MNHEY and SVGAGI. This CDR3 spans 15 amino acids. CDR3 nucleotides: TGTGCCAGCAGTTCCCGGGGGATTTTTAATTCACCCCTCCACTTT. Translating it yields CASSSRGIFNSPLHF.

The rearrangement links TRBV10-3 to TRBJ1-5; TRBD1 might be the D (5 bases). Trimming pared 11 bases from V and 4 bases from J, leaving 18 bases between. The CDR3 runs 14 residues. Per germline, CDR1 ENHRY and CDR2 SYGVKD. The CDR3 region is CASAPVAGNQPQHF. For the CDR3, the DNA is TGTGCCTCAGCTCCCGTGGCAGGGAATCAGCCCCAGCATTTT.

V gene TRBV6-1 combines with J gene TRBJ2-7; 8 nucleotides match TRBD2. The CDR3 is made up of 15 amino acids. Looked up from germline, CDR1 is MNHNS and CDR2 is SASEGT. Trimming at V came to 2 bases and at J to 2 bases, leaving 5 bases not matched to a gene. This CDR3 reads CASSELTSGAYEQYV. In DNA form, the CDR3 reads TGTGCCAGCAGTGAACTAACTAGCGGAGCCTACGAGCAGTACGTC.

This clone was counted between two and nine times. The chain joins TRBV12-3 or TRBV12-4 to TRBJ1-2; a possible D gene is TRBD1 (5 bases). The CDR3 sequence is 12 residues long. V lost 11 bases, J lost 7 bases, and 17 bases lay in between. Written as DNA, the CDR3 is TGTGCCTGCTACCATGGGGCAGCTGGCTACACCTTC. Amino acid sequence: CACYHGAAGYTF.